This T cell receptor beta chain was sequenced for a study of T cells after yellow fever vaccination. This clonotype has at least ten counts. TCRdb reprocessed the 5' RACE reads via MiXCR and lists one record per CDR3 protein. This table has some 340,000 distinct CDR3 sequences, 4.1% appearing once. This sequence was found in a man aged 18 to 30 who received the YFV17D yellow fever vaccine. The starting material was PBMCs, obtained 5 days after the yellow fever booster vaccination.

CDR3 region: CASSLAFTPGTGELFF. The CDR3 nucleotides read TGTGCCAGCAGCTTAGCGTTCACGCCGGGCACCGGGGAGCTGTTTTTT. V usage is TRBV7-2 and J usage is TRBJ2-2; D gene ambiguous. Germline loops: CDR1 SGHTA, CDR2 FQGNSA. Trimming pared 0 bases from V and 4 bases from J, leaving 12 bases between. The CDR3 runs 16 residues.